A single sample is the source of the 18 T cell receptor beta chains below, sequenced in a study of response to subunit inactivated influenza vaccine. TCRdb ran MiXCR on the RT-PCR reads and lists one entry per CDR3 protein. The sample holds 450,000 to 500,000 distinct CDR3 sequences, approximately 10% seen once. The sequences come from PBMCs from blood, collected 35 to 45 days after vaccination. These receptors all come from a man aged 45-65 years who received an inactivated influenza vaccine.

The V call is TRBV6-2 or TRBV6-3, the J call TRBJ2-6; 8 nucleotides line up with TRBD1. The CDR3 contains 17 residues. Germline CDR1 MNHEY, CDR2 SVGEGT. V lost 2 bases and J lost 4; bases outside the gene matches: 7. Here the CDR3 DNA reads TGTGCCAGCAGTTACCCCTGGACAGGGCGAGGGGCCAACGTCCTGACTTTC. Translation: CASSYPWTGRGANVLTF.

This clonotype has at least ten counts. The CDR3 spells CASSLRSRNNEQFF. The DNA of the CDR3 is TGTGCCAGCAGTTTACGGTCCCGAAACAATGAGCAGTTCTTC. The rearrangement uses TRBV12-3 or TRBV12-4 and TRBJ2-1, with D unclear. V dropped 2 bases and J dropped 5 bases, with 10 bases sitting between them. This CDR3 spans 14 amino acids.

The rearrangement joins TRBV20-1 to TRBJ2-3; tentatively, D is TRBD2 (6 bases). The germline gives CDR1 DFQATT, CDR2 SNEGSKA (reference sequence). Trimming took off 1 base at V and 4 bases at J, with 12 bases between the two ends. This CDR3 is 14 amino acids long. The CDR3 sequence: CSARVGSRPDTQYF. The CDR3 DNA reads TGCAGTGCTAGAGTCGGGAGTCGACCAGATACGCAGTATTTT.

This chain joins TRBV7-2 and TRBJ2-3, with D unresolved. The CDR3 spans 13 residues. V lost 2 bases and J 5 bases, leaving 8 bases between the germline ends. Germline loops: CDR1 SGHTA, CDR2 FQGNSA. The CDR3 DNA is TGTGCCAGCAGCTTAATAGGGAAAGATACGCAGTATTTT. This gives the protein CASSLIGKDTQYF.

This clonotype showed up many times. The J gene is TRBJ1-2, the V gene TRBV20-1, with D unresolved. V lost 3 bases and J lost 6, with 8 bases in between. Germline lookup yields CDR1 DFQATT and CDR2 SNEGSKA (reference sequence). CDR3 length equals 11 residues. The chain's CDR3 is CSARLLDGYTF. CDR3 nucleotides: TGCAGTGCTAGGCTTTTGGATGGCTACACCTTC.

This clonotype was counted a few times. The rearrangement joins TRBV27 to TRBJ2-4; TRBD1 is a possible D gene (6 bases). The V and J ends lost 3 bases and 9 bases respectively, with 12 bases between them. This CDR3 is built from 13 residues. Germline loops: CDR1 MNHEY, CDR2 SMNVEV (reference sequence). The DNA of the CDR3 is TGTGCCAGCAGTTTGAACCCGACAGGCATTCAGTACTTC. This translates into CASSLNPTGIQYF.

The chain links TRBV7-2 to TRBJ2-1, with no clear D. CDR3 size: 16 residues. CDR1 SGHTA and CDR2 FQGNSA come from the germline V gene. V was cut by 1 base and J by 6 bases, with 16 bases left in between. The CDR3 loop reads CASSLVPLAPSNEQFF. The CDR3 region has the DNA TGTGCCAGCAGCTTAGTACCCCTTGCCCCCAGCAATGAGCAGTTCTTC.

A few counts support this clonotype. DNA for the CDR3: TGCAGTGCTACTAGAGCTGGGACTAGCGGGAGCCGGGAGCAGTACTTC. The encoded protein is CSATRAGTSGSREQYF. The J gene is TRBJ2-7, the V gene TRBV20-1; 14 bases are shared with TRBD2. The trim removed 4 bases at V and 7 bases at J, leaving 12 bases unmatched. Germline V gene data show CDR1 as DFQATT and CDR2 as SNEGSKA (reference sequence). The CDR3 spans 16 residues.

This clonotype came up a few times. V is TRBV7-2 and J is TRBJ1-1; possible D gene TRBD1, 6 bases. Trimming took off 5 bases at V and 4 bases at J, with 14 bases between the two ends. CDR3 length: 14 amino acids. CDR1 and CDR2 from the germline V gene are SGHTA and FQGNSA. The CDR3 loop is CASSLRGGATEAFF. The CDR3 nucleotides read TGTGCCAGCAGCCTAAGGGGGGGGGCCACTGAAGCTTTCTTT. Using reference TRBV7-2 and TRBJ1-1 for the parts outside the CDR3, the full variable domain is GAGVSQSPSNKVTEKGKDVELRCDPISGHTALYWYRQSLGQGLEFLIYFQGNSAPDKSGLPSDRFSAERTGGSVSTLTIQRTQQEDSAVYLCASSLRGGATEAFFGQGTRLTVV.

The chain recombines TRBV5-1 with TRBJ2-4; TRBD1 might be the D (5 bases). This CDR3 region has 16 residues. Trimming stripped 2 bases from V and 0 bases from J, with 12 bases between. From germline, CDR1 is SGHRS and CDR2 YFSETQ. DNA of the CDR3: TGCGCCAGCAGCTTACAGGAAGGCGAAGCCAAAAACATTCAGTACTTC. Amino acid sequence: CASSLQEGEAKNIQYF.

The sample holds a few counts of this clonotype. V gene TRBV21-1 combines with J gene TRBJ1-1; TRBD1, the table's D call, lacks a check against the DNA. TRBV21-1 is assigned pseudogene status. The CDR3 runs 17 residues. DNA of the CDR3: TGTGCCAGCAGCAAAACCATCGACAGGGTGCGGGACACTGAAGCTTTCTTT. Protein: CASSKTIDRVRDTEAFF.

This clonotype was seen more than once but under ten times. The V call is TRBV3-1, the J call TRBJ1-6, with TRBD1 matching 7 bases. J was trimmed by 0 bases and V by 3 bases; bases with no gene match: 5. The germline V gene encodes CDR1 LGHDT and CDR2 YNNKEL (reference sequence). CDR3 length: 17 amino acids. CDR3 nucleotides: TGTGCCAGCAGCCAGACAGGGAGGAGCTCCTATAATTCACCCCTCCACTTT. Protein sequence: CASSQTGRSSYNSPLHF.

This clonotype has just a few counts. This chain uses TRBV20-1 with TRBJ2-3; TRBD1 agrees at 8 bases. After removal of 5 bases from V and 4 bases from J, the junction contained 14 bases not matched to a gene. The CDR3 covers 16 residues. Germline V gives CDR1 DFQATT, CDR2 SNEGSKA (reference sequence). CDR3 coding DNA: TGCAGTGCTTCTCCCAGGGGGCAGGGGGCCCCAGATACGCAGTATTTT. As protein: CSASPRGQGAPDTQYF.

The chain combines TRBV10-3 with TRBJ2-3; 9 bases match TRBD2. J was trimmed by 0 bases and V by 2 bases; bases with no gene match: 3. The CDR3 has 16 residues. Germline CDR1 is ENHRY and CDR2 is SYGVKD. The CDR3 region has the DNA TGTGCCATCAGTGAGAGTCTAGCGGGGAGCACAGATACGCAGTATTTT. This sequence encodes CAISESLAGSTDTQYF.

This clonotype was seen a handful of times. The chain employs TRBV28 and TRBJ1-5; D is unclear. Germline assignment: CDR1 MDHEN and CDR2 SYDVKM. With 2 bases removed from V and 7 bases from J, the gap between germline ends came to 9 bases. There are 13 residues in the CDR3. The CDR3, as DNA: TGTGCCAGCAGTTTACCTGGGTACCAGCCCCAGCATTTT. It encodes CASSLPGYQPQHF. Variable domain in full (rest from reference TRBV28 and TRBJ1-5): DVKVTQSSRYLVKRTGEKVFLECVQDMDHENMFWYRQDPGLGLRLIYFSYDVKMKEKGDIPEGYSVSREKKERFSLILESASTNQTSMYLCASSLPGYQPQHFGDGTRLSIL.

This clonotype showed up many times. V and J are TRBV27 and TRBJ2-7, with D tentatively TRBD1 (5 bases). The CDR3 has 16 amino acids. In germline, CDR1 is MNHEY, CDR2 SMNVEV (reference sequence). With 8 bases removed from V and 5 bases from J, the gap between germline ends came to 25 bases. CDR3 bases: TGTGCCAGCTTACCGGATCCGAGGCTAGGGGTGCACGAGCAGTACTTC. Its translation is CASLPDPRLGVHEQYF.

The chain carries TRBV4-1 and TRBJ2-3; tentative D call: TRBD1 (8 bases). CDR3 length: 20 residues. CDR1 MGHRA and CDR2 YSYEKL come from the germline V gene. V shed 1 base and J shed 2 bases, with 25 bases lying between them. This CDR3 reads CASSQAPGGGGSLHTDTQYF. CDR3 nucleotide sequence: TGCGCCAGCAGCCAAGCCCCAGGGGGCGGGGGCAGTCTCCACACAGATACGCAGTATTTT.

The DNA of the CDR3 is TGTGCCAGCACCCCGGGCCTAATCTACGAGCAGTACTTC. As protein: CASTPGLIYEQYF. The chain employs TRBV28 and TRBJ2-7; D is undetermined. V lost 7 bases, J lost 3 bases, and 13 bases lay in between. CDR1 MDHEN and CDR2 SYDVKM come from the germline V gene. The length of the CDR3 is 13 residues.